This T cell receptor (beta chain) was identified during a study of early T cells in non-severe SARS-CoV-2 infection. This CDR3 comprises 13 residues. Germline CDR1 is SGHNT and CDR2 is YENEEA. J was trimmed by 6 bases and V by 3 bases; bases with no gene match: 4. TCRdb processed the 5' RACE reads anew with MiXCR; each CDR3 protein has one entry. Of some 57,000 distinct CDR3 sequences listed, roughly 10% are singletons. The sequence came from an adult who was a healthcare worker with PCR-confirmed SARS-CoV-2 infection or an uninfected control (not recorded which). The V and J genes are TRBV11-3 and TRBJ1-1, with TRBD1 identical over 7 bases. The specimen was whole blood. This chain's CDR3 is CASSFDREAEAFF. The CDR3, as DNA: TGTGCCAGCAGCTTCGACAGGGAGGCTGAAGCTTTCTTT.